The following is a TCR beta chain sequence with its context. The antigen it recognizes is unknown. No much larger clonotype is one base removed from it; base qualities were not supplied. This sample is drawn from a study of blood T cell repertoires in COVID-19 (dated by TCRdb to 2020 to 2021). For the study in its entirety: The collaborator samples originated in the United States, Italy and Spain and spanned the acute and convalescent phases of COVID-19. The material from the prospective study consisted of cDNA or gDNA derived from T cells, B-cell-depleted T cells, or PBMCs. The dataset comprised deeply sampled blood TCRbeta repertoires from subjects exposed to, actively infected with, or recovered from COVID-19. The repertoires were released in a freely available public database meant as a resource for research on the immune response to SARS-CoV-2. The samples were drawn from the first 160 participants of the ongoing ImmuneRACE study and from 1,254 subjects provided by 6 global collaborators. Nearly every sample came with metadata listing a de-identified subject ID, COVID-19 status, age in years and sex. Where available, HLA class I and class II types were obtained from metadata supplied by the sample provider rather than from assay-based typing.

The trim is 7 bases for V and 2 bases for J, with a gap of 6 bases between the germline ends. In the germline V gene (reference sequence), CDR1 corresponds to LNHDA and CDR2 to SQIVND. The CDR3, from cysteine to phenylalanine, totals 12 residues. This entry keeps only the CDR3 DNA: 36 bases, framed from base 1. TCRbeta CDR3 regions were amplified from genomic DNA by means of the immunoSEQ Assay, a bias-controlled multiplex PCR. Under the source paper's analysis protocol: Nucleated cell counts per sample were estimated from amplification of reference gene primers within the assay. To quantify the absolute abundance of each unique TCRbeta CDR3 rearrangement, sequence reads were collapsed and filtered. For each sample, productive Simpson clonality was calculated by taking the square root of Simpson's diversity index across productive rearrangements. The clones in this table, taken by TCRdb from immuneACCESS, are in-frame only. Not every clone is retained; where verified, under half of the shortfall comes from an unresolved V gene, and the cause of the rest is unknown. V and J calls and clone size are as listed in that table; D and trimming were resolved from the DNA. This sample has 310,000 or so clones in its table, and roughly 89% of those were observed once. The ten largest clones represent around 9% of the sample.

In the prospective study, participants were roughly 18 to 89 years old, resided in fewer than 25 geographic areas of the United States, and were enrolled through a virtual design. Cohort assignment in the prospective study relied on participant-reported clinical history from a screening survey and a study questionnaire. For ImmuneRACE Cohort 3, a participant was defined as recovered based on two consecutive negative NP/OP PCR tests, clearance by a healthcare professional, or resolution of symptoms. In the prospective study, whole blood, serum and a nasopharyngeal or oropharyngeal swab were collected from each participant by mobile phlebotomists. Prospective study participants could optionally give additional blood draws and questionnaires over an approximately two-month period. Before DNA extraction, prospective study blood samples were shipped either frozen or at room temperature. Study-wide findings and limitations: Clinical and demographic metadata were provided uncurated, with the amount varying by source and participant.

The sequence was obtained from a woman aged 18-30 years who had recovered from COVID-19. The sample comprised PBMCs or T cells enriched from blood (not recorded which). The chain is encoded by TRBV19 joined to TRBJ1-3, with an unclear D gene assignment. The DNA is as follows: TGTGCCAGTACCCAGACTGGAAACACCATATATTTT. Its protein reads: CASTQTGNTIYF. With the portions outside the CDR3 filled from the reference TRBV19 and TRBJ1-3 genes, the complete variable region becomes DGGITQSPKYLFRKEGQNVTLSCEQNLNHDAMYWYRQDPGQGLRLIYYSQIVNDFQKGDIAEGYSVSREKKESFPLTVTSAQKNPTAFYLCASTQTGNTIYFGEGSWLTVV.